The T cell receptor beta chain described here comes from a study of CD8 T cells in Susac syndrome. The CDR3 totals 14 residues. Trimming pared 5 bases from V and 4 bases from J, leaving 12 bases between. Germline V gene lookup returns CDR1 MNHEY and CDR2 SVGAGI. Random hexamers were used to reverse transcribe about 0.5 to 1 ug of RNA. Using its own MiXCR run on the immunoSEQ multiplex PCR reads, TCRdb lists one record per CDR3 protein. The sample has about 120,000 distinct CDR3 sequences, less than 95% seen once. The TCR comes from a human donor in good health. Specimen: CD8+ T cells from PBMCs. The V call is TRBV6-5, the J call TRBJ1-5; D is undetermined. CDR3 region: CASSTGQKNQPQHF. DNA for the CDR3: TGTGCCAGCAGTACGGGCCAGAAAAATCAGCCCCAGCATTTT.